A single sample is the source of the 27 T cell receptor beta chains below, sequenced in a study of T-cell memory formation after mild COVID-19. TCRdb re-called the 5' RACE reads with MiXCR, one entry per CDR3 protein. The data show approximately 290,000 distinct CDR3 sequences, 8.2% seen once. The source material was PBMCs or a T cell subset sorted from them (not recorded which). All receptors come from a man aged 18 to 30 who had mild COVID-19 (a few samples of this study predate the infection). Cell type and time point are not known.

V and J are TRBV4-2 and TRBJ1-1, with 9 bases matching TRBD1. This CDR3 region has 20 residues. Germline CDR1 reads LGHNA; CDR2 reads YNFKEQ. The V gene end was trimmed by 4 bases and the J gene end by 0 bases; junction bases not matched to a gene: 18. The CDR3 sequence is CASSLVQGTGRDLMNTEAFF. The CDR3 nucleotides read TGTGCCAGCAGCCTAGTACAGGGGACAGGGAGGGACCTTATGAACACTGAAGCTTTCTTT.

At least ten counts were recorded for this clonotype. The chain has TRBV7-8 and TRBJ2-4, with 10 nucleotides matching TRBD2. The V gene end was trimmed by 5 bases and the J gene end by 2 bases; junction bases not matched to a gene: 12. Germline CDR1 SGHVS, CDR2 FQNEAQ. This CDR3 spans 18 amino acids. The CDR3 reads CASSLALAGVGTKNIQYF. The DNA for the CDR3 is TGTGCCAGCAGCCTGGCTCTAGCGGGGGTCGGTACCAAAAACATTCAGTACTTC.

In its sample, this clonotype was seen a few times. The CDR3, as DNA: TGCGCCAGCAGTCACCCACGTCGCTCGGGGTACGAGCAGTACGTC. It is translated as CASSHPRRSGYEQYV. The gene calls are TRBV23-1 and TRBJ2-7, with D possibly being TRBD2 (5 bases). TRBV23-1 is an open reading frame, and its role is uncertain. CDR3 size: 15 residues. With 3 bases removed from V and 4 bases from J, the gap between germline ends came to 16 bases.

This clonotype was picked up a small number of times. The V call is TRBV7-8, the J call TRBJ2-7; TRBD2 matches 13 bases. This CDR3 comprises 13 residues. The germline CDR1 and CDR2 sequences are SGHVS and FQNEAQ. J was trimmed by 12 bases and V by 8 bases; bases with no gene match: 10. The CDR3 DNA reads as TGTGCCAGCCTCCAGGGACTAGCGGGATACATGTACTTC. It encodes CASLQGLAGYMYF.

V and J are TRBV4-3 and TRBJ1-2; D is perhaps TRBD1 (5 bases). Germline lookup yields CDR1 LGHNA and CDR2 YSLEER. V was cut by 4 bases and J by 4 bases, with 16 bases left in between. The CDR3 has 15 residues. This chain's CDR3 is CASSRLGQGPYGYTF. CDR3 nucleotides: TGCGCCAGCAGCCGGTTAGGCCAGGGCCCCTATGGCTACACCTTC.

The chain combines TRBV28 with TRBJ2-4; possibly TRBD1 for D (6 bases). The CDR3 has 14 residues. Between the trimmed V and J ends, which lost 4 bases and 1 base, there was a span of 8 bases. Looked up from germline, CDR1 is MDHEN and CDR2 is SYDVKM. The chain's CDR3 is CASSSGAAKNIQYF. CDR3 DNA: TGTGCCAGCAGTTCAGGGGCGGCCAAAAACATTCAGTACTTC.

This clonotype was picked up a small number of times. DNA of the CDR3: TGTGCCAGCAGCCAAGGGGGAGGGCATCAGCCCCAGCATTTT. Protein sequence: CASSQGGGHQPQHF. The gene calls are TRBV3-1 and TRBJ1-5; D gene ambiguous. Deletions cut 1 base from V and 5 bases from J, with 9 bases between. This CDR3 is 14 amino acids long. From germline, CDR1 is LGHDT and CDR2 YNNKEL (reference sequence).

This clonotype was counted many times. The chain links TRBV20-1 to TRBJ2-2, with TRBD2 matching 11 bases. The CDR3 has 16 residues. Germline V gene sequence: CDR1 DFQATT, CDR2 SNEGSKA (reference sequence). V dropped 0 bases and J dropped 3; count of bases not matched to a gene: 3. The DNA for the CDR3 is TGCAGTGCTAGAGAATTAGCGGGGGGGGACACCGGGGAGCTGTTTTTT. Amino acid sequence: CSARELAGGDTGELFF.

This clonotype was recorded a few times. J is TRBJ2-3 and V is TRBV28, with D perhaps matching TRBD2 (6 bases). Germline CDR1 MDHEN, CDR2 SYDVKM. The CDR3 spans 14 residues. Trimming removed 6 bases from V and 2 bases from J, with 12 bases in between. The CDR3 reads CASSVRGYTDTQYF. CDR3 in DNA: TGTGCCAGCAGCGTCCGGGGGTACACAGATACGCAGTATTTT.

This chain links TRBV12-3 or TRBV12-4 with TRBJ1-2; D call uncertain. This CDR3 comprises 10 residues. V lost 7 bases to trimming and J lost 4 bases, with 4 bases between them. CDR3 loop: CASILYGYTF. CDR3 bases: TGTGCCAGCATCCTCTATGGCTACACCTTC.

The chain carries TRBV7-2 and TRBJ2-7, with no clear D. The CDR3 loop spans 14 amino acids. In germline, CDR1 is SGHTA, CDR2 FQGNSA. Trimming left V 5 bases short and J 4 bases short, with 15 bases between. Written as DNA, the CDR3 is TGTGCCAGCAGCCCCCTTCCAGGATCGTACGAGCAGTACTTC. Residues: CASSPLPGSYEQYF.

The chain employs TRBV19 and TRBJ1-2; D call uncertain. CDR1 is LNHDA and CDR2 is SQIVND in the germline V gene (reference sequence). The CDR3 has 13 amino acids. The V end was cut by 0 bases, the J end by 5 bases, with 7 bases between. The CDR3 reads CASSIDGRYGYTF. CDR3 nucleotides: TGTGCCAGTAGTATAGACGGACGGTATGGCTACACCTTC.

This clonotype was counted many times. This chain connects TRBV7-2 to TRBJ2-1; tentative D call: TRBD1 (6 bases). The germline V and J ends were trimmed by 5 bases and 15 bases, with 23 bases remaining between them. The CDR3 runs to 14 residues. Germline loops: CDR1 SGHTA, CDR2 FQGNSA. The DNA for the CDR3 is TGTGCCAGCAGCGTAGACAGGTCCCCCGTAGATCCGTTCTTC. This encodes CASSVDRSPVDPFF.

The chain combines TRBV7-9 with TRBJ2-1; 8 nucleotides line up with TRBD2. J was trimmed by 6 bases and V by 3 bases; bases with no gene match: 13. This CDR3 spans 17 amino acids. Germline V gene lookup returns CDR1 SEHNR and CDR2 FQNEAQ (reference sequence). CDR3 nucleotide sequence: TGTGCCAGCAGCTTCGAATACTCGGGGGGGCCGAGCAATGAGCAGTTCTTC. This encodes CASSFEYSGGPSNEQFF.

The chain joins TRBV20-1 to TRBJ1-2; D is unclear. This CDR3 is built from 11 residues. The germline V gene encodes CDR1 DFQATT and CDR2 SNEGSKA (reference sequence). The CDR3: CRAANNYGYTF. In DNA, the CDR3 is TGCAGGGCCGCCAATAACTATGGCTACACCTTC.

The chain links TRBV24-1 to TRBJ2-5, with 10 bases fitting TRBD1. Per germline, CDR1 KGHDR and CDR2 SFDVKD. Unmatched junction bases numbered 6, after V lost 4 bases and J lost 5 bases. The CDR3 covers 15 residues. CDR3 loop: CATSDTGTGEETQYF. The CDR3 DNA follows: TGTGCCACCAGTGACACCGGGACAGGGGAGGAGACCCAGTACTTC.

This clonotype was observed a handful of times. The chain employs TRBV20-1 and TRBJ2-3; D is possibly TRBD1 (6 bases). The V end lost 6 bases, the J end lost 0 bases, and 16 bases lay between the germline ends. The CDR3 runs 15 residues. In germline, CDR1 is DFQATT, CDR2 SNEGSKA (reference sequence). The DNA of the CDR3 is TGCAGTGCCGGCCGTAGAGGGGGTAGCACAGATACGCAGTATTTT. Protein product: CSAGRRGGSTDTQYF.

This clonotype was counted only a few times. The chain employs TRBV6-2 or TRBV6-3 and TRBJ2-1, with a tentative D call TRBD1 (5 bases). Between the trimmed V and J ends, which lost 1 base and 0 bases, there was a span of 13 bases. The germline V gene encodes CDR1 MNHEY and CDR2 SVGEGT. The CDR3 is 17 residues long. In DNA form, the CDR3 reads TGTGCCAGCAGTTACTTGGACATCTCGAGCTCCTACAATGAGCAGTTCTTC. It specifies CASSYLDISSSYNEQFF.

The CDR3 is CASSPRRTDIYEQYF. The CDR3 DNA follows: TGTGCCAGCAGCCCCCGGCGGACAGACATTTACGAGCAGTACTTC. V usage is TRBV9 and J usage is TRBJ2-7; perhaps TRBD1 as D (6 bases). This CDR3 has 15 residues. Germline V lookup: CDR1 SGDLS, CDR2 YYNGEE. V was clipped by 4 bases and J by 4 bases, with 18 bases between them.

This clonotype appeared a few times. The chain recombines TRBV7-2 with TRBJ2-1, with D perhaps matching TRBD1 (6 bases). Germline V gene lookup returns CDR1 SGHTA and CDR2 FQGNSA. The CDR3 extends over 15 amino acids. V dropped 5 bases and J dropped 1 base, with 12 bases sitting between them. CDR3 bases: TGTGCCAGCAGCAGCACCAGGGGTTCCTACAATGAGCAGTTCTTC. This gives the protein CASSSTRGSYNEQFF.

V and J are TRBV9 and TRBJ2-3; TRBD2 matches 7 bases. The V gene's germline CDR1 is SGDLS and CDR2 YYNGEE. CDR3 size: 16 residues. J was trimmed by 1 base and V by 1 base; bases with no gene match: 6. The CDR3 coding sequence is TGTGCCAGCAGCGTACTCGGGCTAGCGGGCACAGATACGCAGTATTTT. Amino acid sequence: CASSVLGLAGTDTQYF.

The table lists this clonotype with a few counts. CDR3 residues: CASSYSPFRGFSIRQYF. CDR3 DNA sequence: TGTGCCAGCAGTTACTCACCGTTTCGGGGCTTCTCCATCCGGCAGTACTTC. The chain employs TRBV6-2 or TRBV6-3 and TRBJ2-7, with D perhaps given as TRBD1 or TRBD2 (5 bases each). Germline V lookup: CDR1 MNHEY, CDR2 SVGEGT. Trimming stripped 0 bases from V and 9 bases from J, with 24 bases between. The CDR3 extends over 17 amino acids.

The table lists this clonotype with a few counts. The chain couples TRBV7-2 to TRBJ2-7; the D gene is possibly TRBD2 (5 bases). V was pared by 5 bases and J by 1 base, with 18 bases between. CDR3 size: 16 residues. The germline CDR1 and CDR2 sequences are SGHTA and FQGNSA. This CDR3 reads CASSPLGRVTSYEQYF. DNA of the CDR3: TGTGCCAGCAGCCCCCTTGGGCGGGTGACGTCCTACGAGCAGTACTTC.

This clonotype was observed a handful of times. This rearrangement joins TRBV24-1 to TRBJ1-1, with D perhaps matching TRBD1 (6 bases). The CDR3 covers 18 residues. Per germline, CDR1 KGHDR and CDR2 SFDVKD. V was clipped by 2 bases and J by 4 bases, with 22 bases between them. The CDR3 loop is CATSDSSGGARASTEAFF. As DNA, the CDR3 is TGTGCCACCAGTGATTCTAGTGGGGGGGCGCGGGCGAGCACTGAAGCTTTCTTT.

In this sample, this clonotype turned up a few times. This chain uses TRBV20-1 with TRBJ2-5, with 7 bases aligning to TRBD1. The germline V gene has CDR1 DFQATT and CDR2 SNEGSKA (reference sequence). V dropped 2 bases and J dropped 3; count of bases not matched to a gene: 6. The CDR3 sequence is 14 residues long. CDR3: CSARRDRQEETQYF. The CDR3 region has the DNA TGCAGTGCTAGAAGGGACAGACAAGAAGAGACCCAGTACTTC.

This clonotype was seen more than once but under ten times. DNA for the CDR3: TGTGCCAGCTCACCGGGTCAAAGCTCTGGAAACACCATATATTTT. This translates into CASSPGQSSGNTIYF. The chain recombines TRBV18 with TRBJ1-3; D is unresolved. The CDR3 loop spans 15 amino acids. Germline loops: CDR1 KGHSH, CDR2 LQKENI. V was trimmed by 3 bases and J by 0 bases, leaving 9 bases between them.

The CDR3 DNA reads as TGCGCCAGCAGCGGACAGGGGAGTGGCGGGGAGCTGTTTTTT. It specifies CASSGQGSGGELFF. V gene TRBV5-1 combines with J gene TRBJ2-2; TRBD1 agrees at 9 bases. Germline lookup yields CDR1 SGHRS and CDR2 YFSETQ. This CDR3 contains 14 residues. Germline trimming cut 4 bases from V and 7 bases from J; bases unmatched to any gene: 5.